A selection of T cell receptor beta chains follows, all from one sample in a study of T cells in localized non-small cell lung cancer. Repertoires were generated with immunoSEQ multiplex PCR, while TCRdb's copy carries only in-frame clones and drops some. Among 14,000 to 15,000 clones, more than 80% were seen once, and the ten largest hold under 30%. The starting material was peripheral blood, obtained before any cancer treatment. These receptors originate from a female donor of 60 years or more with stage I squamous cell lung carcinoma. The conserved cysteine and the conserved F or W are not part of the CDR3 here.

v_gene,CDR3aa
TRBV28,ASSLVSTDTQY
TRBV19,ASREGADYSNQPQH
TRBV6-6,ASSHDPGSGANVLT
TRBV7-9,ASSARTGPQETQY
TRBV19,ASKSDRGTYEQY
TRBV6-1,ASTVGEGSYEQY
TRBV12-5,ASGPPDRGLNEQL
TRBV6-5,ASSTDREVGEQY
TRBV16,ASRAREPTNEKLF
TRBV18,ASSSGTPNSNQPQH
TRBV2,ASSADSLNTGELF
TRBV6-5,ASSPTRRAEQY
TRBV19,ASSSGATNYGYT
TRBV6-1,ASRNGQGGIQY